These 8 T cell receptor beta chains were all obtained from the same sample, sequenced in a study of cytomegalovirus exposure and HLA in healthy donors. Vbeta (60) and Jbeta (13) primers were used in the PCR. Sequenced by immunoSEQ multiplex PCR; TCRdb stores in-frame clones only, minus some. This table holds 200,000 to 250,000 clones, 70% to 85% found once. Specimen: PBMCs. These receptors all stem from a man in his fifties in good health and CMV-seronegative.

Points on this clone: This CDR3 is also generated by other DNA sequences in the sample. This sequence joins TRBV4-1 and TRBJ2-6, with TRBD2 matching over 10 bases. J lost 2 bases, V lost 0 bases, and 7 bases had no gene match. This CDR3 comprises 19 residues. In germline, CDR1 is MGHRA, CDR2 YSYEKL. The CDR3 DNA reads TGCGCCAGCAGCCAAGAGCCCCTAGCGGGGGTAGCTGGGGCCAACGTCCTGACTTTC. Protein product: CASSQEPLAGVAGANVLTF.

V gene TRBV18 combines with J gene TRBJ1-1; D gene uncertain. V shed 6 bases and J shed 4 bases, with 3 bases lying between them. Germline V gene sequence: CDR1 KGHSH, CDR2 LQKENI. The CDR3 length is 10 residues. This chain's CDR3 is CASSSTEAFF. The DNA for the CDR3 is TGTGCCAGCTCCAGCACTGAAGCTTTCTTT. The full variable domain, its missing parts supplied by reference TRBV18 and TRBJ1-1, is NAGVMQNPRHLVRRRGQEARLRCSPMKGHSHVYWYRQLPEEGLKFMVYLQKENIIDESGMPKERFSAEFPKEGPSILRIQQVVRGDSAAYFCASSSTEAFFGQGTRLTVV.

This chain links TRBV6-1 with TRBJ2-2; D gene uncertain. V gave up 4 bases and J gave up 1 base, with 7 bases separating them. Germline V gene lookup returns CDR1 MNHNS and CDR2 SASEGT. The CDR3 consists of 14 residues. The CDR3 is CASSVGGNTGELFF. CDR3 DNA: TGTGCCAGCAGTGTCGGCGGGAACACCGGGGAGCTGTTTTTT.

In its sample, this clone was seen once. This sequence joins TRBV5-4 and TRBJ2-7; 7 bases fit TRBD2. Trimming cost V 5 bases and J 2 bases; bases outside gene matches: 13. The length of the CDR3 is 16 residues. CDR1 is SGHNT and CDR2 is YYREEE in the germline V gene (reference sequence). This chain's CDR3 is CASRSEAGGSPYEQYF. The CDR3 nucleotides read TGTGCCAGCAGATCCGAGGCGGGCGGGAGTCCCTACGAGCAGTACTTC.

J is TRBJ1-2 and V is TRBV7-2, with D perhaps TRBD1 (6 bases). Germline V lookup: CDR1 SGHTA, CDR2 FQGNSA. Trimming cost V 7 bases and J 4 bases, with 13 bases left between them. The CDR3 runs to 13 residues. CDR3 in amino acids: CASTPDRLYGYTF. In DNA, the CDR3 is TGTGCCAGCACCCCGGACAGACTCTATGGCTACACCTTC.

The chain recombines TRBV19 with TRBJ2-3, with 9 bases fitting TRBD2. This CDR3 contains 16 residues. Trimming took 5 bases from V and 5 from J; bases not matched to a gene: 11. The germline gives CDR1 LNHDA, CDR2 SQIVND (reference sequence). CDR3 loop: CASSFLAGSRLDTQYF. In DNA, the CDR3 is TGTGCCAGTAGTTTCCTAGCGGGATCCCGCCTAGATACGCAGTATTTT.

V and J are TRBV28 and TRBJ1-2, with D perhaps matching TRBD1 (6 bases). Trimming removed 5 bases at V and 4 bases at J, with 11 bases between. The CDR3 has 13 residues. Germline lookup yields CDR1 MDHEN and CDR2 SYDVKM. CDR3 sequence reads: CASSLRDIYGYTF. The CDR3 DNA sequence: TGTGCCAGCAGTCTCCGGGACATCTATGGCTACACCTTC.

The rearrangement uses TRBV30 and TRBJ2-7, with 7 bases lining up with TRBD2. Germline CDR1 GTSNPN, CDR2 SVGIG (reference sequence). V was clipped by 5 bases and J by 0 bases; unmatched bases: 4. CDR3 size: 13 residues. Written as DNA, the CDR3 is TGTGCCTGGGAGCGGGGAAGCTCCTACGAGCAGTACTTC. Amino acids: CAWERGSSYEQYF.